Listed below are T cell receptor beta chains from one sample, sequenced in a study of beta chain features in type 1 diabetes. Clones were read by immunoSEQ multiplex PCR, and TCRdb kept only the in-frame ones, dropping some. The sample lists just under 150,000 clones, 10% to 15% occurring once. The sequencing sample was made of central memory CD4+ T cells from blood. Source of these receptors: a man between 18 and 35 years old with type 1 diabetes. Each CDR3 is given with its conserved first and last residue. A D gene is named only where the DNA matches it firmly. Clone size is not always given. Where it is, it says once, few, many or a class for expanded clones.

TGCAGCTCCGATGGGGGGCTGAACACTGAAGCTTTCTTT	CSSDGGLNTEAFF	NA	NA	TRBV29-1	TRBJ1-1
TGTGCCAGCCACAGGGGAGGCAACACTGAAGCTTTCTTT	CASHRGGNTEAFF	TRBD1	few	TRBV6-6	TRBJ1-1
TGTGCCAGCAGTTTAAGGGGGCGCGTCAATCAGCCCCAGCATTTT	CASSLRGRVNQPQHF	TRBD1	NA	TRBV27	TRBJ1-5
TGTGCCAGCAGCATCGACAGGGTTATGCAGTATTTT	CASSIDRVMQYF	TRBD1	many	TRBV7-2	TRBJ2-3
TGTGCGCGAGGGGGGGGCCCGAGCTCTGGAAACACCATATATTTT	CARGGGPSSGNTIYF	NA	NA	TRBV7-9	TRBJ1-3
TGTGCCAGCAGTACTCCCGATTCACCCCTCCACTTT	CASSTPDSPLHF	NA	many	TRBV2	TRBJ1-6
TGTGCCAGCAGCCCAGCGTCAGGATCTAACTATGGCTACACCTTC	CASSPASGSNYGYTF	NA	few	TRBV7-9	TRBJ1-2
TGTGCCAGCAGACCTATTGGGACAGTCGCTGAAGCTTTCTTT	CASRPIGTVAEAFF	TRBD1	NA	TRBV6-6	TRBJ1-1
TGTGCCAGCGCTGAGAGGCGCGGGGAGACCCAGTACTTC	CASAERRGETQYF	NA	few	TRBV2	TRBJ2-5
TGTGCCACCAGCAGTGGAGGGGTAACTAATGAAAAACTGTTTTTT	CATSSGGVTNEKLFF	NA	few	TRBV15	TRBJ1-4
TGTGCCAGCAGCTTAGAGGGGGACAGGGGGACTTTCTTT	CASSLEGDRGTFF	TRBD1	NA	TRBV11-3	TRBJ1-1
TGTGCCAGCAGTGTTGGGGTCCACTCTGGGGCCAACGTCCTGACTTTC	CASSVGVHSGANVLTF	NA	few	TRBV2	TRBJ2-6
TGTGCTAGCAGCTTAGCGCCGCAGGGTCAAGAGACCCAGTACTTC	CASSLAPQGQETQYF	NA	few	TRBV7-7	TRBJ2-5
TGTGCCAGCAGTTCCTACAATGAGCAGTTCTTC	CASSSYNEQFF	NA	NA	TRBV10-3	TRBJ2-1
TGCGCCAGCAGCTTGGAGGCTAGCGGGGGGGCCCTAGATACGCAGTATTTT	CASSLEASGGALDTQYF	TRBD2	NA	TRBV5-1	TRBJ2-3
TGTGCCAGCAGCCCCGGCGGACAGGGCGGTGAGCAGTTCTTC	CASSPGGQGGEQFF	TRBD1	many	TRBV6-5	TRBJ2-1
TGCAGCGTTGATAGGTTGTCCGGGGAGCTGTTTTTT	CSVDRLSGELFF	NA	NA	TRBV29-1	TRBJ2-2
TGTGCCAGCAGGGCTCAGGAGAACGTTGCAGCTTTCTTT	CASRAQENVAAFF	NA	few	TRBV5-4	TRBJ1-1
TGTGCCAGCTCACCACAGGGGGACACTGAAGCTTTCTTT	CASSPQGDTEAFF	NA	many	TRBV18	TRBJ1-1
TGTGCCAGCAGTTACTCCGGTAGTATACTTTCGTACGAGCAGTACTTC	CASSYSGSILSYEQYF	NA	NA	TRBV6-5	TRBJ2-7
TGTGCCACCGTAGGGGCGGGACAGGGGGACACTGAAGCTTTCTTT	CATVGAGQGDTEAFF	TRBD1	NA	TRBV28	TRBJ1-1
TGTGCCAGCAGCCCCGGCACAGAAGGCACTAACTATGGCTACACCTTC	CASSPGTEGTNYGYTF	NA	NA	TRBV7-6	TRBJ1-2
TGCAGCGCCCGGGGGGGGACCACAGATACGCAGTATTTT	CSARGGTTDTQYF	TRBD2	few	TRBV29-1	TRBJ2-3
TGCGCCAGCAGCTTGGCCGGGGGCGAGGTAAAAACTGAAGCTTTCTTT	CASSLAGGEVKTEAFF	NA	few	TRBV5-1	TRBJ1-1
TGTGCCAGCAGCTTTTATCTGACCGGGGAGCTGTTTTTT	CASSFYLTGELFF	NA	few	TRBV7-3	TRBJ2-2
TGCGCCAGCAGCTTGGGGCAGACGGGGACTGAAGCTTTCTTT	CASSLGQTGTEAFF	NA	NA	TRBV5-1	TRBJ1-1
TGTGCCATCAGTGAGGAGTTTTTGAATGGCTACACCTTC	CAISEEFLNGYTF	NA	few	TRBV10-3	TRBJ1-2
TGTGCCAGCAGCGTAGTCGAGGGACAGCCCCAGCATTTT	CASSVVEGQPQHF	NA	NA	TRBV9	TRBJ1-5
TGTGCCAGCAGCTCGGGACAGGGGGAAGGCAATGAGCAGTTCTTC	CASSSGQGEGNEQFF	TRBD1	few	TRBV7-9	TRBJ2-1
TGTGCCAGCAGTGACAGGGGGCCTCAGCCCCAGCATTTT	CASSDRGPQPQHF	TRBD1	few	TRBV6-6	TRBJ1-5
TGCGCCAGCACTCCGGGACAGGGCCCCTCACCCCTCCACTTT	CASTPGQGPSPLHF	TRBD1	few	TRBV10-2	TRBJ1-6
TGTGCCAGTAGGATCGGAAACATTCAGTACTTC	CASRIGNIQYF	NA	few	TRBV19	TRBJ2-4
TGTGCCAGCTCCCCGGACCGCTACGAGCAGTACTTC	CASSPDRYEQYF	NA	many	TRBV18	TRBJ2-7
TGTGCCAGCAGCTTAGTGGCAGACCAGAATGAAAAACTGTTTTTT	CASSLVADQNEKLFF	NA	many	TRBV7-2	TRBJ1-4
TGTGCCAGCAGGGCAGGGGTTGTCTCTGGAGATACGCAGTATTTT	CASRAGVVSGDTQYF	NA	few	TRBV7-6	TRBJ2-3
TGCGCCAGCAGCCCCGACGTCCTGGAGCAGTACTTC	CASSPDVLEQYF	NA	NA	TRBV5-1	TRBJ2-7
TGTGCCAGCTCACCACCGGAGGGGTCCTACGAGCAGTACTTC	CASSPPEGSYEQYF	NA	NA	TRBV18	TRBJ2-7